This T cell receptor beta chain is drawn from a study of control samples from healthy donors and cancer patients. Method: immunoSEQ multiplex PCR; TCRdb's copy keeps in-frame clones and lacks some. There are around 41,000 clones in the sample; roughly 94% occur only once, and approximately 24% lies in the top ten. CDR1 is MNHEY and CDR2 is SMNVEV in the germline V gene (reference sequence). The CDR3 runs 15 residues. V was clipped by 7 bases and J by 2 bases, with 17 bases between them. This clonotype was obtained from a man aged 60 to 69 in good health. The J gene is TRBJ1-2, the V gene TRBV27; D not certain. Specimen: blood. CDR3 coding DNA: TGTGCCAGCACATCAAGCGGGATGCAGAACTATGGCTACACCTTC. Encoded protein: CASTSSGMQNYGYTF.